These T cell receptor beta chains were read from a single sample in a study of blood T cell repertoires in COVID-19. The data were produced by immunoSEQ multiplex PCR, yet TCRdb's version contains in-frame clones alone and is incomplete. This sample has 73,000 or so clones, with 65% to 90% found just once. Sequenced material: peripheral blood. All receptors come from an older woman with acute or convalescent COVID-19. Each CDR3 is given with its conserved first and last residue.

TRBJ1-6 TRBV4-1 CASSQQVPSPLHF
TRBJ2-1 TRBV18 CASSGQGSLNNEQFF
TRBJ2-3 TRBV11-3 CASSPGLAVDTQYF
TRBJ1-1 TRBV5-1 CASSLDRNTEAFF
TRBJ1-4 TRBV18 CASSPSGFGEKLFF
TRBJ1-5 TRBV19 CASSGSFSNQPQHF
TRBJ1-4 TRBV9 CASSVTGFGEKLFF
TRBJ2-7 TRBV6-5 CASKGATYEQYF
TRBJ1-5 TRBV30 CAWSRVRGNQPQHF
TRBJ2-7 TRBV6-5 CASRDSLSYEQYF
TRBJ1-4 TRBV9 CASSATGVEKLFF
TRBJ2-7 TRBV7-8 CASSLDYGTYEQYF
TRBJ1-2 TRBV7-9 CASRPLRSGYTF